This entry concerns a single T cell receptor beta chain. The data originate from a study of patients and donors after allogeneic stem cell transplantation. One entry per CDR3 protein results from TCRdb running MiXCR on the RT-PCR reads. Of approximately 160,000 distinct CDR3 sequences listed, 25% to 35% were seen once; the top ten hold around 3.2%. The origin of this receptor is a human donor who was either an allogeneic HSCT recipient or a stem cell or donor lymphocyte infusion donor (not recorded which). It is not recorded whose cells these are; they may come from a transplant donor. The sequenced sample was blood, either unsorted or a sorted T cell fraction (not recorded which).

This chain's CDR3 is CASYLGEGGLTEAFF. The CDR3 nucleotides are TGTGCCAGCTACCTGGGGGAGGGGGGGCTCACTGAAGCTTTCTTT. The rearrangement joins TRBV6-5 to TRBJ1-1; tentative D call: TRBD1 (6 bases). Germline loops: CDR1 MNHEY, CDR2 SVGAGI. This CDR3 has 15 amino acids. The ends were cut back, 8 bases at V and 4 bases at J, with 20 bases in the middle.